This T cell receptor beta chain was identified in a study of a mutant IDH1 vaccine in newly diagnosed glioma. Indicated time point: baseline, week 1 (first vaccination visit). Documented treatment: pre-vaccination baseline after standard-of-care therapy. CDR1 is SNHLY, CDR2 FYNNEI, per germline. Trimming pared 6 bases from V and 11 bases from J, leaving 16 bases between. The CDR3 loop spans 12 amino acids. TCRdb keeps only in-frame clones here, not all; method: immunoSEQ multiplex PCR. In the table there are 40,000 or so clones, around four fifths of which are singletons. This receptor was identified in a man aged 35-49 years with glioma. Some clones in this sample may be carry-over from other donors' samples. This sequence joins TRBV2 and TRBJ1-1; no clear D. Sequences were derived from PBMCs, sampled from a glioma patient treated with radiotherapy, temozolomide or both. The CDR3 loop reads CASSPRKEQAFF. In DNA, the CDR3 is TGTGCCAGCAGCCCCAGGAAGGAGCAGGCTTTCTTT.